The source of this T cell receptor beta chain is a study of CD8 T cells in ankylosing spondylitis. General study findings and limits: Reportedly, matched ankylosing spondylitis synovial fluid was significantly enriched for disease-linked clones. The study identified a TCR beta motif of under ten highly homologous variants that appeared characteristic of ankylosing spondylitis blood. Both synovial fluid and blood in reactive arthritis had previously been reported to carry some motif variants.

This clonotype was recorded many times. The antigen remains undetermined. TCRdb re-called the 5' RACE reads through MiXCR, storing one row per CDR3 protein. Here the sample spans 500,000 to 650,000 distinct CDR3 sequences, approximately 5% being singletons. Germline loops: CDR1 SGHTA, CDR2 FQGNSA. The CDR3 is made up of 15 amino acids. Deletions cut 5 bases from V and 2 bases from J, with 16 bases between. This receptor was identified in a male donor with ankylosing spondylitis. The rearrangement links TRBV7-2 to TRBJ2-7; no firm D call. The specimen was blood, either unsorted or a sorted T cell fraction (not recorded which). The CDR3 DNA reads TGTGCCAGCAGCGGGTCGGTAGTCGCTCCCTACGAGCAGTACTTC. It specifies CASSGSVVAPYEQYF.